The present entry profiles one T cell receptor beta chain with its context. The antigen is unknown. The germline V gene encodes CDR1 MNHEY and CDR2 SMNVEV (reference sequence). With V trimmed by 7 bases and J by 5 bases, 7 bases remained unmatched. The CDR3 spans 15 residues. This sample was taken from a study of T cell responses to AZD1222 COVID-19 vaccine. General study findings and limits: Only a handful of AZD1222 recipients, roughly six in all, had baseline seropositivity. Spike-specific TCR breadth and depth rose after two AZD1222 doses. Donors were largely white British and mainly female; clonal diversity was possibly underestimated.

Sequencing was performed with immunoSEQ multiplex PCR; in TCRdb, only in-frame clones are kept and a portion is missing. The sample has roughly 150,000 clones, 92% seen once. The sequence came from an adult in good health. The rearrangement joins TRBV27 to TRBJ1-6; 8 bases agree with TRBD1. The sample consisted of peripheral blood, taken on day 0 of AZD1222 vaccination. The DNA of the CDR3 is TGTGCCAGCACCGGACAGGGCCTTAATAATTCACCCCTCCACTTT. It translates to CASTGQGLNNSPLHF.